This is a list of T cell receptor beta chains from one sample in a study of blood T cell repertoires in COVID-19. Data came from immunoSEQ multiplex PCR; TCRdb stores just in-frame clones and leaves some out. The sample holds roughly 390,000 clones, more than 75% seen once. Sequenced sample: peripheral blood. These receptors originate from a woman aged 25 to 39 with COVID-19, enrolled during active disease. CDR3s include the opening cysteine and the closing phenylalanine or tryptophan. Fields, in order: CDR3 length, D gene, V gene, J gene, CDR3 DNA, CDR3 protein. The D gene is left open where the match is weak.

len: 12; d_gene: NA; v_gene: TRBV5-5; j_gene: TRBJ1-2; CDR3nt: TGTGCCAGCAGCGCGGGGGACTATGGCTACACCTTC; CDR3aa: CASSAGDYGYTF
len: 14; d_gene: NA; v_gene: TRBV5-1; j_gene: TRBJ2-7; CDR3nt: TGCGCCAGCAGCTTTGGTCAGGGGATATACGAGCAGTACTTC; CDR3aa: CASSFGQGIYEQYF
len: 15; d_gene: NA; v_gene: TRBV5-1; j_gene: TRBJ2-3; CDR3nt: TGCGCCAGCAGCTTTAGGGGGGGACCCCCAGATACGCAGTATTTT; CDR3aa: CASSFRGGPPDTQYF
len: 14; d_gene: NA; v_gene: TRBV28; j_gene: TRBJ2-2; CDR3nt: TGTGCCAGCTCTTCGGGACAGAACACCGGGGAGCTGTTTTTT; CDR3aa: CASSSGQNTGELFF
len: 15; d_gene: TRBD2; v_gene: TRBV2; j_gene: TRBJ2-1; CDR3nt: TGTGCCAGCCTGGGCGGGACTAGCGGAAACAATGAGCAGTTCTTC; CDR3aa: CASLGGTSGNNEQFF
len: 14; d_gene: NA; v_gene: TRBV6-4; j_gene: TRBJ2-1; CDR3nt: TGTGCCAGCAGTGATAAGGAGGGCCCCAATGAGCAGTTCTTC; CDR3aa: CASSDKEGPNEQFF
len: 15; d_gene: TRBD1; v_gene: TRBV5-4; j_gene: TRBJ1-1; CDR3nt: TGTGCCAGCAGCTCGAACCAGGGGGCTGGCACTGAAGCTTTCTTT; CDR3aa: CASSSNQGAGTEAFF
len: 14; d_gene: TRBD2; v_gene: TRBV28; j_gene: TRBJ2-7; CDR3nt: TGTGCCAGCAGTGAAAGCGGGAGCAGCTACGAGCAGTACTTC; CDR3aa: CASSESGSSYEQYF
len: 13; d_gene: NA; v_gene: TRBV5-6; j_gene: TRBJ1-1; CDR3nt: TGTGCCAGCAGCTATTTCCGGAACACTGAAGCTTTCTTT; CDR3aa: CASSYFRNTEAFF
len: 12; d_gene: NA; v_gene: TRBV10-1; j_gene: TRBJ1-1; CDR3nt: TGCGCCAGCAGTGCTAGGGGTACTGAAGCTTTCTTT; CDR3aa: CASSARGTEAFF